The 23 T cell receptor beta chains below were found in one sample sequenced in a study of OX40 agonist ivuxolimab in advanced cancers. Sequenced by immunoSEQ multiplex PCR; TCRdb stores in-frame clones only, minus some. The sample consists of 78,000 or so clones, roughly 81% of them appearing once. The material was CD4+ or CD8+ T cells sorted from blood, obtained in a trial of the OX40 agonist ivuxolimab. Receptor source: an adult with an advanced solid tumor such as melanoma, head and neck, liver or kidney cancer.

The J gene is TRBJ2-6, the V gene TRBV18; 7 bases are a match to TRBD1. V was clipped by 1 base and J by 1 base; unmatched bases: 4. Germline V gene data show CDR1 as KGHSH and CDR2 as LQKENI. The length of the CDR3 is 17 residues. The CDR3 spells CASSPQGQRSGANVLTF. In DNA, the CDR3 is TGTGCCAGCTCACCACAGGGACAGAGATCTGGGGCCAACGTCCTGACTTTC.

The genes are TRBV7-6 and TRBJ2-1; TRBD2 might be the D (6 bases). The CDR3 contains 17 residues. Germline V gives CDR1 SGHVS, CDR2 FNYEAQ. Trimming cost V 1 base and J 0 bases, with 13 bases left between them. The CDR3 sequence: CASSLVRGDSSYNEQFF. CDR3 coding DNA: TGTGCCAGCAGCTTAGTACGCGGGGACTCCTCCTACAATGAGCAGTTCTTC.

The CDR3 DNA reads as TGTGCCAGTAGTATAGGAGGACTAGCGGGTCAAGAGACCCAGTACTTC. It encodes CASSIGGLAGQETQYF. V gene TRBV19 combines with J gene TRBJ2-5; 11 bases agree with TRBD2. This CDR3 has 16 amino acids. CDR1 is LNHDA and CDR2 is SQIVND in the germline V gene (reference sequence). The V gene end was trimmed by 1 base and the J gene end by 2 bases; junction bases not matched to a gene: 3.

This clone was found a few times. V usage is TRBV19 and J usage is TRBJ2-3; TRBD2 is a possible D gene (6 bases). Germline lookup yields CDR1 LNHDA and CDR2 SQIVND (reference sequence). The ends were cut back, 5 bases at V and 2 bases at J, with 14 bases in the middle. The CDR3 is made up of 15 amino acids. CDR3 sequence reads: CASSYGGIPTDTQYF. As DNA, the CDR3 is TGTGCCAGTAGTTACGGGGGAATCCCCACAGATACGCAGTATTTT.

The table lists this clone with a few counts. In the same sample, other DNA sequences code for this CDR3. CDR3 loop: CSVEGTQSSYNEQFF. As DNA, the CDR3 is TGCAGCGTTGAAGGGACCCAGAGCTCCTACAATGAGCAGTTCTTC. The rearrangement joins TRBV29-1 to TRBJ2-1; no firm D call. V gave up 1 base and J gave up 0 bases, with 10 bases separating them. The CDR3 is 15 residues long. Germline V gene sequence: CDR1 SQVTM, CDR2 ANQGSEA.

Of note for this clone: Within the sample, other DNA sequences also encode this same CDR3. This rearrangement joins TRBV28 to TRBJ2-7, with TRBD2 identical over 8 bases. J was trimmed by 0 bases and V by 4 bases; bases with no gene match: 8. The CDR3 totals 16 residues. From germline, CDR1 is MDHEN and CDR2 SYDVKM. CDR3 in DNA: TGTGCCAGCAGTTCGCTAGCGGGCAGCCACTCCTACGAGCAGTACTTC. This translates into CASSSLAGSHSYEQYF.

This chain uses TRBV27 with TRBJ2-6, with D maybe TRBD2 (7 bases). The CDR3 covers 15 residues. Germline V lookup: CDR1 MNHEY, CDR2 SMNVEV (reference sequence). Trimming removed 6 bases from V and 2 bases from J, with 11 bases in between. The CDR3 protein is CASSRGGAGANVLTF. As DNA, the CDR3 is TGTGCCAGCAGCCGAGGGGGGGCTGGGGCCAACGTCCTGACTTTC.

This chain links TRBV9 with TRBJ2-5; 9 bases match TRBD1. Unmatched junction bases numbered 8, after V lost 4 bases and J lost 4 bases. Germline CDR1 and CDR2: SGDLS and YYNGEE. The CDR3 length is 15 residues. In DNA form, the CDR3 reads TGTGCCAGCAGCCCCCGGACAGGGGAGGGAGAGACCCAGTACTTC. The encoded protein is CASSPRTGEGETQYF.

This sequence joins TRBV20-1 and TRBJ2-7; TRBD2 matches at 8 bases. Germline CDR1 DFQATT, CDR2 SNEGSKA (reference sequence). This CDR3 contains 11 residues. The CDR3 DNA is TGCACCATGGGACTAGTCTACGAGCAGTACTTC. Translation: CTMGLVYEQYF.

The table lists this clone with a few counts. The chain joins TRBV7-9 to TRBJ2-2; 9 bases map to TRBD2. This CDR3 region has 18 residues. Germline trimming cut 5 bases from V and 0 bases from J; bases unmatched to any gene: 10. CDR1 is SEHNR, CDR2 FQNEAQ, per germline (reference sequence). Here the CDR3 DNA reads TGTGCCAGCAGCCGAGAGATCGGACTAGCGACGAACACCGGGGAGCTGTTTTTT. It is translated as CASSREIGLATNTGELFF.

This chain connects TRBV19 to TRBJ1-2; maybe TRBD1 (6 bases). CDR3 size: 12 residues. V was clipped by 6 bases and J by 6 bases, with 11 bases between them. Germline CDR1 reads LNHDA; CDR2 reads SQIVND (reference sequence). In DNA form, the CDR3 reads TGTGCCAGTAGGGCAGGGGATCATGGCTACACCTTC. Translating it yields CASRAGDHGYTF. Filled out from reference TRBV19 and TRBJ1-2, the complete variable domain reads DGGITQSPKYLFRKEGQNVTLSCEQNLNHDAMYWYRQDPGQGLRLIYYSQIVNDFQKGDIAEGYSVSREKKESFPLTVTSAQKNPTAFYLCASRAGDHGYTFGSGTRLTVV.

The chain couples TRBV19 to TRBJ1-2; a weak D match, TRBD1 (5 bases). Germline V lookup: CDR1 LNHDA, CDR2 SQIVND (reference sequence). The CDR3 length is 16 residues. The V end lost 3 bases, the J end lost 6 bases, and 20 bases lay between the germline ends. The CDR3 reads CASSMRFSGLVDGYTF. The CDR3 nucleotides are TGTGCCAGTAGTATGCGGTTTTCAGGGTTGGTCGATGGCTACACCTTC. The entire variable domain, with the rest obtained from reference TRBV19 and TRBJ1-2, is as follows: DGGITQSPKYLFRKEGQNVTLSCEQNLNHDAMYWYRQDPGQGLRLIYYSQIVNDFQKGDIAEGYSVSREKKESFPLTVTSAQKNPTAFYLCASSMRFSGLVDGYTFGSGTRLTVV.

The gene calls are TRBV11-2 and TRBJ2-3; D remains ambiguous. Germline lookup yields CDR1 SGHAT and CDR2 FQNNGV. The CDR3 totals 15 residues. Trimming left V 5 bases short and J 0 bases short, with 12 bases between. In DNA form, the CDR3 reads TGTGCCAGCAGCCCGAACGGTCTTAGCACAGATACGCAGTATTTT. Its translation is CASSPNGLSTDTQYF.

This rearrangement joins TRBV4-1 to TRBJ2-4; a possible D gene is TRBD2 (6 bases). The CDR3 extends over 14 amino acids. V was trimmed by 2 bases and J by 6 bases, leaving 11 bases between them. Germline loops: CDR1 MGHRA, CDR2 YSYEKL. The CDR3 here is CASSQRAGLNIQYF. CDR3 nucleotides: TGCGCCAGCAGCCAAAGGGCGGGGTTAAACATTCAGTACTTC.

V usage is TRBV10-3 and J usage is TRBJ1-2; 7 positions agree with TRBD1. Trimming took 7 bases from V and 6 from J; bases not matched to a gene: 14. This CDR3 region has 15 residues. Germline V gene data show CDR1 as ENHRY and CDR2 as SYGVKD. The CDR3, as DNA: TGTGCCATCACCATAGGACAGGTCCCACCACATGGCTACACCTTC. Residues: CAITIGQVPPHGYTF.

This clone came up once. The rearrangement links TRBV6-6 to TRBJ1-3; D is uncertain. V gave up 6 bases and J gave up 0 bases, with 12 bases separating them. This CDR3 has 15 residues. Germline V gene sequence: CDR1 MNHNY, CDR2 SVGAGI (reference sequence). CDR3 DNA: TGTGCCAGCAGCCTTACAGCTCCCTCTGGAAACACCATATATTTT. It translates to CASSLTAPSGNTIYF.

The gene calls are TRBV5-4 and TRBJ2-3; no clear D gene. The germline gives CDR1 SGHNT, CDR2 YYREEE (reference sequence). The CDR3 sequence is 14 residues long. Trimming took 0 bases from V and 0 from J, leaving 5 bases between them. CDR3 nucleotide sequence: TGTGCCAGCAGCTTGGACTCTAGCACAGATACGCAGTATTTT. Protein: CASSLDSSTDTQYF.

Comment on this clone: Its ends do not fully match the called genes, so a read error is possible. The chain joins TRBV7-7 to TRBJ2-3, with 8 bases lining up with TRBD2. The CDR3 covers 15 residues. CDR1 is SSHAT and CDR2 is FNYEAQ in the germline V gene (reference sequence). In DNA, the CDR3 is TGTGCTAGCAGCTTTGGTAGCGGGGGCACAGATACGCAGTATTTT. Its protein is CASSFGSGGTDTQYF.

The chain is built from TRBV7-2 and TRBJ2-1; weak D call: TRBD2 (7 bases). CDR1 is SGHTA, CDR2 FQGNSA, per germline. V shed 1 base and J shed 10 bases, with 14 bases lying between them. CDR3 length equals 14 residues. The CDR3 nucleotides are TGTGCCAGCAGCTTAGACGGGGGGCGGGGAGAGCAGTTCTTC. It encodes CASSLDGGRGEQFF.

This clone was counted between two and nine times. The chain couples TRBV19 to TRBJ2-3, with TRBD2 as a possible D gene (6 bases). This CDR3 region has 14 residues. The V and J ends lost 4 bases and 3 bases respectively, with 11 bases between them. Per germline, CDR1 LNHDA and CDR2 SQIVND (reference sequence). In DNA form, the CDR3 reads TGTGCCAGTAGTACAGGGAGCGGGACAGATACGCAGTATTTT. Translating it yields CASSTGSGTDTQYF.

This chain links TRBV18 with TRBJ1-5; D gene uncertain. V lost 2 bases, J lost 4 bases, and 6 bases lay in between. Germline V gene lookup returns CDR1 KGHSH and CDR2 LQKENI. CDR3 size: 13 residues. Written as DNA, the CDR3 is TGTGCCAGCTCACCAGGCAGGAATCAGCCCCAGCATTTT. Its translation is CASSPGRNQPQHF.

The rearrangement links TRBV5-4 to TRBJ1-2; no definite D call. V lost 1 base and J lost 3, with 10 bases in between. The CDR3 length is 14 residues. Germline V gives CDR1 SGHNT, CDR2 YYREEE (reference sequence). In DNA form, the CDR3 reads TGTGCCAGCAGCTTGATTGGGGTTGACTATGGCTACACCTTC. Translation: CASSLIGVDYGYTF.

The rearrangement links TRBV7-2 to TRBJ2-3, with TRBD2 identical over 9 bases. The CDR3 loop spans 15 amino acids. Trimming cost V 0 bases and J 6 bases; bases outside gene matches: 4. Germline V lookup: CDR1 SGHTA, CDR2 FQGNSA. CDR3: CASSLATSGPDTQYF. The DNA for the CDR3 is TGTGCCAGCAGCTTAGCGACTAGCGGTCCCGATACGCAGTATTTT.